This T cell receptor beta chain is drawn from a study of CD8 T cells in ankylosing spondylitis (dated 2017 in TCRdb). As for the study more broadly: The study profiled T cell receptor beta repertoires in healthy donors and ankylosing spondylitis patients to find disease-linked TCR variants. The full study cohort was made up of about 24 ankylosing spondylitis patients and 108 healthy donors. Peripheral blood was sampled, and synovial fluid was additionally collected from ankylosing spondylitis patients. The paper's findings and limits, for the study overall: Some motif variants had previously been reported in the synovial fluid and blood of reactive arthritis patients, which suggests shared mechanisms of disease initiation. In peripheral blood, the disease-linked clones were found at relatively low frequencies and had a CD8+ phenotype. Blood from ankylosing spondylitis patients appeared to be characterized by a TCR beta motif made up of seven or eight highly homologous amino acid variants. Significant enrichment of the disease-linked clones was reported in matched synovial fluid samples from ankylosing spondylitis patients.

As regards this clonotype: The antigen this receptor binds is unknown. No base-level quality is on record; no much larger clone is a single base apart.

The listed sequencing device is Illumina HiSeq 2500. Quantitative 5'-RACE with molecular barcodes was the method used to prepare the TCR beta libraries. On the authors' methods: Disease-linked TCR variants were identified with a new computational method built on a probabilistic model of VDJ rearrangement. TCRdb passed the public sequencing reads through fastp at Q25 and MiXCR, retaining productive beta sequences. Rows matching on CDR3 protein sequence are summarized as one entry with the most common DNA and genes. The authors' filters were not applied to this entry. Counted in this sample were 250,000 to 300,000 distinct CDR3 sequences; 15% to 20% of them appeared once. The ten largest account for 7.5% to 9.5% of the sample. The sequencing input was blood, either unsorted or a sorted T cell fraction (not recorded which). This clonotype originated in a male donor with ankylosing spondylitis or in good health (not recorded which).

The CDR3 protein is CASSFSGAETQYF. The nucleotide sequence is given as TGTGCCAGCAGCTTTAGCGGGGCAGAGACCCAGTACTTC. This chain is built from TRBV7-2 and TRBJ2-5, and 8 bases in between align with TRBD2. The germline V gene encodes CDR1 SGHTA and CDR2 FQGNSA. Inclusive of the bounding cysteine and phenylalanine, the CDR3 is 13 residues long. The read is trimmed to its CDR3 DNA, 39 bases read in frame from base 1. Trimming leaves V shorter by 3 bases and J shorter by 4 bases, with the junction holding 1 base beyond the gene matches. The variable domain in full, with residues beyond the CDR3 obtained from the reference TRBV7-2 and TRBJ2-5 genes, is GAGVSQSPSNKVTEKGKDVELRCDPISGHTALYWYRQSLGQGLEFLIYFQGNSAPDKSGLPSDRFSAERTGGSVSTLTIQRTQQEDSAVYLCASSFSGAETQYFGPGTRLLVL.